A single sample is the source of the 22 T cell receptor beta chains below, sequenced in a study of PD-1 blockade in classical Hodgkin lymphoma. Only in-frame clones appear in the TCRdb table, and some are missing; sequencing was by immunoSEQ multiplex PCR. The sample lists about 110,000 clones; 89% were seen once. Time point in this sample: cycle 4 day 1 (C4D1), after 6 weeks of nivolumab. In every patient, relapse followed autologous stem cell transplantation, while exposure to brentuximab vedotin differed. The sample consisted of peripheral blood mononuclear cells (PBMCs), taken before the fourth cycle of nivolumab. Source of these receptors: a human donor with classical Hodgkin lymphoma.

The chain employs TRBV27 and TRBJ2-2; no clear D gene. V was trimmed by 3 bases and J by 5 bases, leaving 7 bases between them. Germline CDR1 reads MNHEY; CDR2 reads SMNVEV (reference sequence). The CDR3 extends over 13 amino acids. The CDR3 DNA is TGTGCCAGCAGTTTTGTAGGAACCGGGGAGCTGTTTTTT. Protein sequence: CASSFVGTGELFF.

The CDR3 loop is CASSLSEGVYNEQFF. The CDR3, as DNA: TGTGCCAGCAGCTTATCCGAGGGGGTTTACAATGAGCAGTTCTTC. This chain joins TRBV7-9 and TRBJ2-1, with D possibly being TRBD1 (6 bases). The CDR3 loop spans 15 amino acids. The germline gives CDR1 SEHNR, CDR2 FQNEAQ (reference sequence). The germline V and J ends were trimmed by 2 bases and 4 bases, with 12 bases remaining between them. Full variable domain (outside the CDR3, taken from reference TRBV7-9 and TRBJ2-1): DTGVSQNPRHKITKRGQNVTFRCDPISEHNRLYWYRQTLGQGPEFLTYFQNEAQLEKSRLLSDRFSAERPKGSFSTLEIQRTEQGDSAMYLCASSLSEGVYNEQFFGPGTRLTVL.

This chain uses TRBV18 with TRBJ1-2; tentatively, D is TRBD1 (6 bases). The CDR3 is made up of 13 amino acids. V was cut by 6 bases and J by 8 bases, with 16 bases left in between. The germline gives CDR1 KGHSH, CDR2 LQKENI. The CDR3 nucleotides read TGTGCCAGCTCCCGGGGCGGACAGACCGGCTACACCTTC. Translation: CASSRGGQTGYTF.

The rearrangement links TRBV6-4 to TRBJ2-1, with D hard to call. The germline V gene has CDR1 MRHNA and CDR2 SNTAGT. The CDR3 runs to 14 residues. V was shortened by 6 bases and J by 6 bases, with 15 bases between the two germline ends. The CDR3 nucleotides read TGTGCCAGCAGCCCCGGGCCCACCCGCAATGAGCAGTTCTTC. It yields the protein CASSPGPTRNEQFF.

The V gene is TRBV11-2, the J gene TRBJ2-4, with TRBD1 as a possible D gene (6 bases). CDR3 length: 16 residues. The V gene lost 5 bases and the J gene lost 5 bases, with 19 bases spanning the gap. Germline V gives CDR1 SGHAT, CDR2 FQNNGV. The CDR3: CASSPRLWDTENIQYF. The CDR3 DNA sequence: TGTGCCAGCAGCCCACGCTTATGGGACACCGAAAACATTCAGTACTTC.

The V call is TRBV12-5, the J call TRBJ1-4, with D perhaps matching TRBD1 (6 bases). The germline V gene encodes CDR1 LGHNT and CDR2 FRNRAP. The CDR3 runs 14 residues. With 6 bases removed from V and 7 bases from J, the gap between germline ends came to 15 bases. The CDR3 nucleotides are TGTGCTAGTGGCTCTGGACAGACCGTTGAAAAACTGTTTTTT. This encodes CASGSGQTVEKLFF.

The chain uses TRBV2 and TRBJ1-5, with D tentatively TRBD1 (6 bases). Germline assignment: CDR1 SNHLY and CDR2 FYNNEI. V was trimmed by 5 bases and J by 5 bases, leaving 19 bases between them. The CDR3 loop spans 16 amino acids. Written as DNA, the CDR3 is TGTGCCAGCAGTCAAGAGGGGGGCAGGCCTTATCAGCCCCAGCATTTT. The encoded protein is CASSQEGGRPYQPQHF.

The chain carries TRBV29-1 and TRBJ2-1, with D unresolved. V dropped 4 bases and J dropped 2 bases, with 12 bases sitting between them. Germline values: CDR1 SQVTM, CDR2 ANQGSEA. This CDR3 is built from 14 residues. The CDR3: CSVVRTAAYNEQFF. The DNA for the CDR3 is TGCAGCGTTGTGCGGACCGCCGCCTACAATGAGCAGTTCTTC.

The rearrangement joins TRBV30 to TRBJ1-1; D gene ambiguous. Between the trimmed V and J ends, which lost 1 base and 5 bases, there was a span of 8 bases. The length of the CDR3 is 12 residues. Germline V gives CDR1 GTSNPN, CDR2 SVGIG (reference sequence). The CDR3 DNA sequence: TGTGCCTGGAGTGAAGTAGGTACTGAAGCTTTCTTT. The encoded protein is CAWSEVGTEAFF.

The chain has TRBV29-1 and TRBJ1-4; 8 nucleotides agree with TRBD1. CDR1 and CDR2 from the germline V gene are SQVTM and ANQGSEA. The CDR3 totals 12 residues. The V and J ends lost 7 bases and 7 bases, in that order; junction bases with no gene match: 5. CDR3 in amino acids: CSGGQGTEKLFF. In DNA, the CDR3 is TGCAGCGGCGGACAGGGAACTGAAAAACTGTTTTTT.

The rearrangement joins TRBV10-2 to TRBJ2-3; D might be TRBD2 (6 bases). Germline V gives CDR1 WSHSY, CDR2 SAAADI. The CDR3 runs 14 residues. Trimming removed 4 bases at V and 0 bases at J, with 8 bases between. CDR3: CASSVAASTDTQYF. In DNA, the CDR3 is TGCGCCAGCAGTGTAGCGGCTAGCACAGATACGCAGTATTTT.

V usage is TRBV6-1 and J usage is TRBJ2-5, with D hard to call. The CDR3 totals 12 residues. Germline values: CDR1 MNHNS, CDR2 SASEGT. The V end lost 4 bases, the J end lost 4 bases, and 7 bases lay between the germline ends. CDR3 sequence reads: CASSVFRETQYF. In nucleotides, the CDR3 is TGTGCCAGCAGTGTTTTTAGAGAGACCCAGTACTTC.

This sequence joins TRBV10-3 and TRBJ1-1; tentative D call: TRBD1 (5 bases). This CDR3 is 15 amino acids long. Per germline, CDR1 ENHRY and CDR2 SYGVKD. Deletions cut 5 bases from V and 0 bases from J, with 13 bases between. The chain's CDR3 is CAISSTATLNTEAFF. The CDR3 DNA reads TGTGCCATCAGTTCGACAGCCACCTTGAACACTGAAGCTTTCTTT.

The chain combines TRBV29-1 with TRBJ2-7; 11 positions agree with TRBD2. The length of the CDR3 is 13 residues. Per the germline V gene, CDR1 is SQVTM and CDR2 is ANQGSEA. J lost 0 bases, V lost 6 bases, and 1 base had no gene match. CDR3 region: CSVTSGSSYEQYF. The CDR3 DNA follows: TGCAGCGTAACTAGCGGGAGCTCCTACGAGCAGTACTTC.

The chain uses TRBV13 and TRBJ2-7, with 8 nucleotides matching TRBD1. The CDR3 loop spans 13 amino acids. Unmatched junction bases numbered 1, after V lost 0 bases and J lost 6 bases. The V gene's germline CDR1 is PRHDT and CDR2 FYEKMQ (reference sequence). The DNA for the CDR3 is TGTGCCAGCAGCTTAGGGACAGGGGCCGAGCAGTACTTC. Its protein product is CASSLGTGAEQYF.

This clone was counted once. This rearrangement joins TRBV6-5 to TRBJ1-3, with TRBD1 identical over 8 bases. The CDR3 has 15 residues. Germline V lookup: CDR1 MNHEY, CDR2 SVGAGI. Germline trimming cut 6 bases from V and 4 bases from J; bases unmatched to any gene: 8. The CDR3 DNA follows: TGTGCCAGCAGCATACAACGGACAGGGGGAAACACCATATATTTT. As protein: CASSIQRTGGNTIYF.

The CDR3, as DNA: TGTGCTAGTGGTTTGGGCCTCCAGCGGGGTTATGGCAGCACAGATACGCAGTATTTT. It is translated as CASGLGLQRGYGSTDTQYF. V and J are TRBV12-5 and TRBJ2-3; 7 bases fit TRBD2. The CDR3 consists of 19 residues. V lost 1 base to trimming and J lost 0 bases; unmatched junction nucleotides: 13. CDR1 LGHNT and CDR2 FRNRAP come from the germline V gene.

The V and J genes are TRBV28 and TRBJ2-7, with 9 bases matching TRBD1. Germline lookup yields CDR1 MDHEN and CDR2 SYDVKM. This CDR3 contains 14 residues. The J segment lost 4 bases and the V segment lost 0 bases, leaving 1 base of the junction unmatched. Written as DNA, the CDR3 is TGTGCCAGCAGTTTATGGGGACAGGGTTACGAGCAGTACTTC. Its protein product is CASSLWGQGYEQYF.

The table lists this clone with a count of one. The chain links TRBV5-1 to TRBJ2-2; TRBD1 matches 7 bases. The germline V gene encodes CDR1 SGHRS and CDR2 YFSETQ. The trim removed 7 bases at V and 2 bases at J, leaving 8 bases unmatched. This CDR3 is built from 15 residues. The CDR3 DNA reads TGCGCCAGCGAACCAAGGGGGCAAAACACCGGGGAGCTGTTTTTT. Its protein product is CASEPRGQNTGELFF.

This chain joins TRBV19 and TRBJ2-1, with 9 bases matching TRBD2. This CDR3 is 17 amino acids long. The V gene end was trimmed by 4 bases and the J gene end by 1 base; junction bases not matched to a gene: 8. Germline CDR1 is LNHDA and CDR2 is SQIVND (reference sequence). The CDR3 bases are TGTGCCAGTAGTACCCTTAGCGGGAGCTCTTCCTACAATGAGCAGTTCTTC. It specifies CASSTLSGSSSYNEQFF.

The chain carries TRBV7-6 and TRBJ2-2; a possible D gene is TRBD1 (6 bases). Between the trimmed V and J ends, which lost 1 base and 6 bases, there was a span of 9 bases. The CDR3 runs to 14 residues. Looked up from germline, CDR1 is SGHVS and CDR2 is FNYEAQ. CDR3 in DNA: TGTGCCAGCAGCTTAGGAGGGGGTCCCGGGGAGCTGTTTTTT. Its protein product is CASSLGGGPGELFF.

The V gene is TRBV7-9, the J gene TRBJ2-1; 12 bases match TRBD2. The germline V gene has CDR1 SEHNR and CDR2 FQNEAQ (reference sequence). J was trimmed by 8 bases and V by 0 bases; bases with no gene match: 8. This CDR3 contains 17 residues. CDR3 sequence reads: CASSLATSGSYRDEQFF. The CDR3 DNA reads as TGTGCCAGCAGCTTAGCGACTAGCGGGAGTTATAGAGATGAGCAGTTCTTC.